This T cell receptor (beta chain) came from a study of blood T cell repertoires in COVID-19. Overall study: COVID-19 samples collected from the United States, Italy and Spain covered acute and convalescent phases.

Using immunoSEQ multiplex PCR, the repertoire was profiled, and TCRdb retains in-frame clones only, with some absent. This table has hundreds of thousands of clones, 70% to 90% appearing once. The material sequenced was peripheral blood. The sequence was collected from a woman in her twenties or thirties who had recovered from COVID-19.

For the CDR3, the DNA is TGTGCCAGCAGCGGACCGGGACTAGCTCCAGAGACCCAGTACTTC. Translated: CASSGPGLAPETQYF. The chain recombines TRBV5-4 with TRBJ2-5; 9 bases agree with TRBD2. CDR1 is SGHNT, CDR2 YYREEE, per germline (reference sequence). Germline trimming cut 4 bases from V and 4 bases from J; bases unmatched to any gene: 8. There are 15 residues in the CDR3.